This entry is about one TCR beta chain. Its antigen is still unknown. No qualities accompany the bases; no much larger clone lies one base away. This record belongs to a study of regulatory T cells in long-lasting Graves disease (dated by TCRdb to the early 2020s). With respect to the entire study: Newly diagnosed Graves' disease patients had taken antithyroid drugs for less than 3 months. A total of around 33 samples were covered by TCR sequencing, comprising around 13 persistent and approximately 20 newly diagnosed Graves' disease patients. The study was registered as a clinical trial and conducted in China. Patients with persistent Graves' disease were compared with patients with newly diagnosed Graves' disease using TCR sequencing and RNA sequencing of peripheral blood. Study-level results and caveats: Persistent patients shared more public clonotypes among themselves (roughly 2,700) than newly diagnosed patients did (about 970). Compared with newly diagnosed patients, patients with persistent Graves' disease had lower TCR Shannon entropy and fewer highly expanded clones, which suggests clonal expansion. Only the TCR beta chain was sequenced and analyzed. The authors acknowledged the small sample size as a limitation that may reduce accuracy. TRBV28, TRBJ1-2 and TRBJ2-5 were preferentially used in persistent disease, while TRBV20-1 and TRBJ2-1 were favored in newly diagnosed disease. The study examined only peripheral blood because the primary lesion, thyroid tissue, could not be accessed.

The germline V gene sets CDR1 to MDHEN and CDR2 to SYDVKM. Counted from cysteine to phenylalanine, this CDR3 has 15 amino acids. The DNA shown is the 45-base CDR3, in frame from base 1. Trimming accounts for 2 bases at V and 9 bases at J, while the number of junction bases matched to no gene is 9. The intended sense of this specimen's time point label: newly diagnosed GD, antithyroid drugs for less than 3 months. For both TCR sequencing and RNA sequencing, RNA was extracted from PBMCs in TRIzol. Graves' disease was diagnosed according to American Thyroid Association guidelines. The patients came from an endocrinology department in Xi'an, China. From each patient, nine milliliters of peripheral blood was collected into an EDTA anticoagulant tube. Ficoll Paque Plus density gradient separation was used to isolate PBMCs, and no additional T cell sorting was done. An Agilent 2100 Bioanalyzer and agarose gel were used to assess RNA quality, and a NanoDrop 2000 was used to measure RNA concentration.

Libraries were prepared through multiplex PCR. The run used an Illumina HiSeq 4000. iRepertoire HTBI primers and Arm-PCR amplification of CDR3 regions were used to construct TCR beta libraries. Before sequencing, the PCR products underwent gel purification. The paper's processing steps were these. Gene usage analysis of CDR3 amino acid clonotypes used the approximately 62 TRBV and 12 to 15 TRBJ segments found across samples. COPE and FqMerger were used to merge filtered high-quality paired reads into contigs. BLAST was used to align contigs to IMGT TRBV, TRBD and TRBJ reference genes, and CDR3 was defined according to IMGT. Any clonotype with a frequency above 0.1% was counted as a highly expanded clone. Repertoire diversity was measured by Shannon entropy, and V-J evenness by the Gini coefficient. A clonotype found in more than one individual was treated as public. TCRdb handled the public reads itself, with Q25 trimming in fastp and clone calling in MiXCR, and kept productive beta chains. Merged by CDR3 protein, the rows form single entries marked with the most common genes and DNA. The V and J calls reflect TCRdb's pipeline rather than the authors' work. This sample holds 550,000 to 650,000 distinct CDR3 sequences; 16% were observed only once. The ten largest clones add up to around 13% of the sample.

The data also belong to a second study, concerning T cells in Graves' hyperthyroidism and ophthalmopathy. As that second study puts it: Stable Graves' hyperthyroidism was defined as the absence of progression to ophthalmopathy over 18 months of follow-up. Hyperthyroidism patients were newly diagnosed, with disease duration under 2 months, and aged 18 to 65 years. Exclusion was applied to patients with uncontrolled infections, other autoimmune diseases, pregnancy or lactation. Diagnoses were established on the basis of clinical symptoms, serum thyroxine and TRAb, thyroid ultrasound, and orbital computed tomography. The first round of RT-PCR for the TCR CDR3 was performed with the HTBI primer set and the Qiagen OneStep RT-PCR kit. Most expanded thyroid clonotypes (frequency above 0.001) were also found in blood, which suggests that blood repertoires may mirror thyroid immune responses. In cross-validation, a model built on a 13 V-J signature told ophthalmopathy apart from stable hyperthyroidism with less than 90% sensitivity and approximately 81% specificity, and in testing the same model reached 80%/75%. In validation, progression to ophthalmopathy was predicted by the model with 70.59% sensitivity and just over 72% specificity, a median of 6.5 months before onset. TCR V-J signatures able to tell the groups apart were searched for in a discovery cohort of 100 or so patients, of whom more than 40 had Graves' ophthalmopathy and about 55 had stable Graves' hyperthyroidism. Prospective prediction of ophthalmopathy was tested in an independent validation cohort of approximately 19 hyperthyroidism patients and 17 patients who later progressed to ophthalmopathy. The 95 to 100 discovery patients were randomly divided into training and test sets at a 7:3 ratio. Thyroid tissue and blood T-cell repertoires from six Graves' hyperthyroidism patients were also compared in the study. After sampling, hyperthyroidism patients received methimazole starting at 30 mg daily, and ophthalmopathy patients received high-dose intravenous methylprednisolone. The libraries were constructed in a second round of multiplex PCR and then size-selected and purified. Sequencing of the libraries was done on an Illumina HiSeq2000 using paired-end 100 bp reads. Raw data were processed with SOAPnuke, discarding reads with adapters, uncalled bases, mean Phred below 15, or no exact constant-primer or identifier match. High-quality paired reads were merged using COPE v1.2.5, and each unique nucleotide sequence was defined as a clonotype. Clonotypes were aligned to IMGT TRBV, TRBD and TRBJ reference segments using MiTCR v1.1. Only V-J combinations with frequency above 0.0001, covering approximately 99% of repertoires, were analysed. The TCS score was defined as the ratio of F50 (clonal expansion) to E x V (chaos), calculated using BLOSUM62-based TCRdist between CDR3 peptides within each V-J. Welch's t-statistics and random forest reduced 450 to 600 V-J features to 10 to 15, which were used in a naive Bayes classifier (R e1071). No statistical method was used to fix the sample size in advance, and group allocation was not hidden from the investigators. The paper describes TCR Vbeta CDR3 sequencing of 135 peripheral blood samples, made up of roughly 45 ophthalmopathy patients, 70 to 75 hyperthyroidism patients and roughly 17 progressor patients.

The source is a man aged 18 to 29 with Graves disease. Donor details come from another sample of the same person, matched by shared clones. The rearrangement combines TRBV28 with TRBJ2-1; 8 bases in the middle match TRBD1. Sequences were derived from peripheral blood mononuclear cells (PBMCs), sampled at new diagnosis, from a patient treated with antithyroid drugs. Read as DNA, the sequence is TGTGCCAGCAGTTTAACAGGGGGTCAGTGGGGTGAGCAGTTCTTC. The resulting protein is CASSLTGGQWGEQFF.